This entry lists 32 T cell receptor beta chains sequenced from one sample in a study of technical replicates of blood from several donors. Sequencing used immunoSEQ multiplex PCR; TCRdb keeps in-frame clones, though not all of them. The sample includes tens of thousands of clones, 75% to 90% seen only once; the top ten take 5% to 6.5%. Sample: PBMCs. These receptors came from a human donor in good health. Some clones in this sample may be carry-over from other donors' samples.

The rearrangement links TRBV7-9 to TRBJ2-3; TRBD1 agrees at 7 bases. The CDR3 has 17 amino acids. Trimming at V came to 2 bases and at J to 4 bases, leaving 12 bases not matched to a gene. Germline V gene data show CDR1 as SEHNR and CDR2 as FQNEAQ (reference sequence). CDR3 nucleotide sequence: TGTGCCAGCAGCTTATCCCTCGACAGGGTGGGGGCAGATACGCAGTATTTT. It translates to CASSLSLDRVGADTQYF.

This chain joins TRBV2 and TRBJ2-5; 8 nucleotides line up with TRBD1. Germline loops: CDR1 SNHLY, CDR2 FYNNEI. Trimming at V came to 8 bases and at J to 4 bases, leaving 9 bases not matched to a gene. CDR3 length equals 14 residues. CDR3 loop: CASRKLDRGETQYF. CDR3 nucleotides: TGTGCCAGCCGGAAGCTCGACAGGGGAGAGACCCAGTACTTC.

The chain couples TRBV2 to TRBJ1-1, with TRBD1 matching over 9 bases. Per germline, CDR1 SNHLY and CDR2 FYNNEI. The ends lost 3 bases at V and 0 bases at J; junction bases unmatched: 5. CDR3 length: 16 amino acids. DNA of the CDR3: TGTGCCAGCAGTGACGGCGACAGGGGGATGAACACTGAAGCTTTCTTT. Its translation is CASSDGDRGMNTEAFF. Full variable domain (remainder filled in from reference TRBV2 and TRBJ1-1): EPEVTQTPSHQVTQMGQEVILRCVPISNHLYFYWYRQILGQKVEFLVSFYNNEISEKSEIFDDQFSVERPDGSNFTLKIRSTKLEDSAMYFCASSDGDRGMNTEAFFGQGTRLTVV.

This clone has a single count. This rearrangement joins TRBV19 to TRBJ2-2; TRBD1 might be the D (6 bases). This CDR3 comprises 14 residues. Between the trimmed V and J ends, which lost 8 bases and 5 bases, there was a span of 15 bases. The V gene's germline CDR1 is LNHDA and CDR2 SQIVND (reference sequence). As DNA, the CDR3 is TGTGCCAGTTACAGGGCTACGGGGACCGGGGAGCTGTTTTTT. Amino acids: CASYRATGTGELFF.

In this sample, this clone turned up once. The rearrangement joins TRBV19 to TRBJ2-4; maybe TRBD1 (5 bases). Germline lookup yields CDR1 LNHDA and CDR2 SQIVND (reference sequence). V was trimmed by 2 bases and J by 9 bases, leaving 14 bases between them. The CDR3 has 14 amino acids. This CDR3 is CASSIRQGLGIQYF. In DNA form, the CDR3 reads TGTGCCAGTAGTATAAGGCAGGGATTGGGCATTCAGTACTTC. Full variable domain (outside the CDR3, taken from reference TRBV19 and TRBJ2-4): DGGITQSPKYLFRKEGQNVTLSCEQNLNHDAMYWYRQDPGQGLRLIYYSQIVNDFQKGDIAEGYSVSREKKESFPLTVTSAQKNPTAFYLCASSIRQGLGIQYFGAGTRLSVL.

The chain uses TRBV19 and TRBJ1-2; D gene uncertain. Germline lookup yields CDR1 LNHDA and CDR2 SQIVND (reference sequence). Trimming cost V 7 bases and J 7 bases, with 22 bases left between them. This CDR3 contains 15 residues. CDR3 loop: CASTRGRDGRGGYTF. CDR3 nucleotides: TGTGCCAGTACCCGCGGGAGAGACGGCCGCGGTGGCTACACCTTC.

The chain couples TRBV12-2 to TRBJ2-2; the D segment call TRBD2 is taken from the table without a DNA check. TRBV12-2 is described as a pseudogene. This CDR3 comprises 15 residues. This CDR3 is CASRFGLAGDGELFF. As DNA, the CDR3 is TGTGCAAGTCGCTTTGGACTAGCGGGGGACGGGGAGCTGTTTTTT.

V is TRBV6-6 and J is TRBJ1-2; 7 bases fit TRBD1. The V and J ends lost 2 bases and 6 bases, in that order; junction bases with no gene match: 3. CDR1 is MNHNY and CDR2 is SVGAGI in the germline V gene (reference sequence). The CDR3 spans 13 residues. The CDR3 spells CASSYQGEHGYTF. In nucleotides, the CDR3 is TGTGCCAGCAGTTACCAGGGGGAGCATGGCTACACCTTC.

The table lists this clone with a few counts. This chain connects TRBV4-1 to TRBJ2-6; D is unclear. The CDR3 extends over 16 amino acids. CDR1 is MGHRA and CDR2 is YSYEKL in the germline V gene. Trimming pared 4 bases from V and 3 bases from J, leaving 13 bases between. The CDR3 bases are TGCGCCAGCAGCCCTTCACCAGGTGGTGGGGCCAACGTCCTGACTTTC. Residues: CASSPSPGGGANVLTF.

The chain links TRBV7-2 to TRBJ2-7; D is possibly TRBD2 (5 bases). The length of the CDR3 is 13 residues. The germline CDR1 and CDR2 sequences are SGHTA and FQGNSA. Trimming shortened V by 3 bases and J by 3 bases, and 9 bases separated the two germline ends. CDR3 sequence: CASSFHGIYEQYF. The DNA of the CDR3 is TGTGCCAGCAGCTTTCACGGGATCTACGAGCAGTACTTC. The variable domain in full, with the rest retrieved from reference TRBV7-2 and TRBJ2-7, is GAGVSQSPSNKVTEKGKDVELRCDPISGHTALYWYRQSLGQGLEFLIYFQGNSAPDKSGLPSDRFSAERTGGSVSTLTIQRTQQEDSAVYLCASSFHGIYEQYFGPGTRLTVT.

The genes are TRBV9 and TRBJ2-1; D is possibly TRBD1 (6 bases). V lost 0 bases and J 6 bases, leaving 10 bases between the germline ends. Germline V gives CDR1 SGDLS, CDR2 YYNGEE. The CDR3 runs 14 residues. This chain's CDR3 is CASSVAQGGNEQFF. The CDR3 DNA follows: TGTGCCAGCAGCGTAGCACAGGGCGGCAATGAGCAGTTCTTC.

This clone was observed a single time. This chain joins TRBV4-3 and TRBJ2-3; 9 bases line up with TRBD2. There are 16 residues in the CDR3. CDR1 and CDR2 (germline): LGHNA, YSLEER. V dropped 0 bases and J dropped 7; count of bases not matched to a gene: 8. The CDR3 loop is CASSQERGGGAYTQYF. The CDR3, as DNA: TGCGCCAGCAGCCAAGAGCGCGGCGGGGGGGCGTATACGCAGTATTTT.

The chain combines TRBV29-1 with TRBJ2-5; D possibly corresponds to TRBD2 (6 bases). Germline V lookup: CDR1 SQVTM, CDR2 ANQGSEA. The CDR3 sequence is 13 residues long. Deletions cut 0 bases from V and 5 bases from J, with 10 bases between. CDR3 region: CSVEDPGRETQYF. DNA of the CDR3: TGCAGCGTTGAAGACCCAGGGAGGGAGACCCAGTACTTC.

The CDR3 bases are TGTGCCAGCAGGGGCATGACAGGACGCTCCTACGAGCAGTACTTC. It yields the protein CASRGMTGRSYEQYF. V and J are TRBV6-1 and TRBJ2-7, with D tentatively TRBD1 (6 bases). The CDR3 has 15 amino acids. CDR1 MNHNS and CDR2 SASEGT come from the germline V gene. V gave up 6 bases and J gave up 0 bases, with 15 bases separating them.

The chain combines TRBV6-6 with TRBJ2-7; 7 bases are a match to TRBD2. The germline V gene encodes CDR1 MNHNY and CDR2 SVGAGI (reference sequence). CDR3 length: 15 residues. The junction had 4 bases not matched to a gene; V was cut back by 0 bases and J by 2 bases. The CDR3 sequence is CASSYSREGPYEQYF. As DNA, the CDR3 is TGTGCCAGCAGTTACTCGAGGGAGGGTCCCTACGAGCAGTACTTC.

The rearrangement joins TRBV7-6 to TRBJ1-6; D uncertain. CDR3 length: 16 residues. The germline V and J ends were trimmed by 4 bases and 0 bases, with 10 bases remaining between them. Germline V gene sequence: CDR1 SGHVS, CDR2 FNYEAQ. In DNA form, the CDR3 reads TGTGCCAGCAGCTCAAGCCCTGCCTCCTATAATTCACCCCTCCACTTT. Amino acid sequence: CASSSSPASYNSPLHF.

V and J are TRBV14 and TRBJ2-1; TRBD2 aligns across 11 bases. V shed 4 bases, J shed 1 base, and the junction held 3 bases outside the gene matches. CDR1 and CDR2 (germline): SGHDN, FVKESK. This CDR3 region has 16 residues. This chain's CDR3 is CASSPGLADSYNEQFF. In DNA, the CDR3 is TGTGCCAGCAGCCCGGGACTAGCGGATTCCTACAATGAGCAGTTCTTC.

In DNA, the CDR3 is TGCGCCAGCAGGGGGGGACAGTCAAATTCACCCCTCCACTTT. It encodes CASRGGQSNSPLHF. The chain links TRBV5-1 to TRBJ1-6; TRBD1 matches at 7 bases. The germline CDR1 and CDR2 sequences are SGHRS and YFSETQ. V lost 5 bases to trimming and J lost 7 bases; unmatched junction nucleotides: 6. The CDR3 is 14 amino acids.

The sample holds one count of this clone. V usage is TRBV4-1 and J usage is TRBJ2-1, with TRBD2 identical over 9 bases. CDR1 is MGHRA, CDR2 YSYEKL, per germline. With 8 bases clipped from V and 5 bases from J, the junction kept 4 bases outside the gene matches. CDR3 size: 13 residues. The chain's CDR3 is CASLGLANNEQFF. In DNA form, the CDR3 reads TGCGCCAGCCTGGGACTAGCCAACAATGAGCAGTTCTTC.

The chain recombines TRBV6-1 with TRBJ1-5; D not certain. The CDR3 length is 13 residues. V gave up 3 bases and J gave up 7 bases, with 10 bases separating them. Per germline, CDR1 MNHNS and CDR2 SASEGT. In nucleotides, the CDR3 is TGTGCCAGCAGTGAGAGGGAACGCCAGCCCCAGCATTTT. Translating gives CASSERERQPQHF.

DNA of the CDR3: TGTGCCAGCAGCTTTATCCAAGAGACCCAGTACTTC. Protein: CASSFIQETQYF. V is TRBV7-8 and J is TRBJ2-5, with D unclear. This CDR3 region has 12 residues. Between the trimmed V and J ends, which lost 3 bases and 1 base, there was a span of 3 bases. The germline gives CDR1 SGHVS, CDR2 FQNEAQ.

The CDR3 protein is CASSSGTGTEAFF. The CDR3 nucleotides read TGTGCCAGCAGCAGCGGGACAGGCACTGAAGCTTTCTTT. The chain couples TRBV9 to TRBJ1-1; 8 nucleotides match TRBD1. In germline, CDR1 is SGDLS, CDR2 YYNGEE. V lost 4 bases to trimming and J lost 4 bases; unmatched junction nucleotides: 3. This CDR3 is built from 13 residues.

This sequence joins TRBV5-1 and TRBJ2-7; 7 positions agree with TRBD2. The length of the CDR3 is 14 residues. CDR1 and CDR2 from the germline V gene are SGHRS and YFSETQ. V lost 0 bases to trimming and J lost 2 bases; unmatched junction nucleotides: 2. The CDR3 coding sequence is TGCGCCAGCAGCTTGGTGGCGGGGGCCTACGAGCAGTACTTC. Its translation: CASSLVAGAYEQYF.

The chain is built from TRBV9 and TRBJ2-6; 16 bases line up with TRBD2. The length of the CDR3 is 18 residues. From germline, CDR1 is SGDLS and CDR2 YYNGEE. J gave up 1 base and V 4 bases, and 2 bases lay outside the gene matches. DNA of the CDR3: TGTGCCAGCAGCACGGGACTAGCGGGAGGGTCTGGGGCCAACGTCCTGACTTTC. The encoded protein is CASSTGLAGGSGANVLTF.

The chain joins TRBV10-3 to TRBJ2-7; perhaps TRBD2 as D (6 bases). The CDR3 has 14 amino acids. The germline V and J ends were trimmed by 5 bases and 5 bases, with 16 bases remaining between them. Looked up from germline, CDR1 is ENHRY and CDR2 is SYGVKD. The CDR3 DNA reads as TGTGCCATCAGTAAGGACCTAGCGTCTGACGAGCAGTACTTC. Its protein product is CAISKDLASDEQYF.

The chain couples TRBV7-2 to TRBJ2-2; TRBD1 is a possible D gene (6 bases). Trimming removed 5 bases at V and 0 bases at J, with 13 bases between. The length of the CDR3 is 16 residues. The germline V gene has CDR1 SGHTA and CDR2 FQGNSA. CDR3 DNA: TGTGCCAGCAGCCCCACCGGGACAACGAACACCGGGGAGCTGTTTTTT. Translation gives CASSPTGTTNTGELFF.

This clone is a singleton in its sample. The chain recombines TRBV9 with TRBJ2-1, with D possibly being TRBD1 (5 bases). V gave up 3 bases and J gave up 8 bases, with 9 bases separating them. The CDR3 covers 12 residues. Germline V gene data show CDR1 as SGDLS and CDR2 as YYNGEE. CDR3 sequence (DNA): TGTGCCAGCAGCGCCCCCAGGGATGAGCAGTTCTTC. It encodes CASSAPRDEQFF.

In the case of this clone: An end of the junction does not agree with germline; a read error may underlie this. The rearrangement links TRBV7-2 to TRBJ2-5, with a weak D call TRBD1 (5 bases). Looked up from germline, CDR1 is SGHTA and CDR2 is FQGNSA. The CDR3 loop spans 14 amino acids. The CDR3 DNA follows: TGTGCCAGCAGCTTAGTTTGGGGCCCCTGGCCCCTTAACTTC. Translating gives CASSLVWGPWPLNF.

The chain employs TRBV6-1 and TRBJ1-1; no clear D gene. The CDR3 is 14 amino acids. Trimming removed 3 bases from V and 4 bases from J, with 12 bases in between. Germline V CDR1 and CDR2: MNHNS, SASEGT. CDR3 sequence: CASSEGSLPTEAFF. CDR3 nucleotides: TGTGCCAGCAGTGAGGGCAGCCTGCCCACTGAAGCTTTCTTT.

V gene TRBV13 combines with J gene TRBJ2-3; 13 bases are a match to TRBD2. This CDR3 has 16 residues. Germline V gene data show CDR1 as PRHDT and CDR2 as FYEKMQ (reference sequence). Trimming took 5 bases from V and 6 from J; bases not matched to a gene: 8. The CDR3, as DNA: TGTGCCAGCAGCACACGGACTAGCGGGGGCCGGGATACGCAGTATTTT. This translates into CASSTRTSGGRDTQYF.

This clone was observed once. CDR3 amino acids: CSVGQGAGEQYF. In nucleotides, the CDR3 is TGCAGCGTCGGACAGGGGGCGGGCGAGCAGTACTTC. The V and J genes are TRBV29-1 and TRBJ2-7, with 11 bases aligning to TRBD1. Germline V gene sequence: CDR1 SQVTM, CDR2 ANQGSEA. Trimming at V came to 6 bases and at J to 6 bases, leaving 4 bases not matched to a gene. CDR3 length: 12 amino acids.

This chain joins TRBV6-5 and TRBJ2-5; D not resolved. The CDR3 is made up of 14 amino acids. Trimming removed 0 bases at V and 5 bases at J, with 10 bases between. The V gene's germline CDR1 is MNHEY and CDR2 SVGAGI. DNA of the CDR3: TGTGCCAGCAGTTACTCCCACTCATATGAGACCCAGTACTTC. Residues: CASSYSHSYETQYF.